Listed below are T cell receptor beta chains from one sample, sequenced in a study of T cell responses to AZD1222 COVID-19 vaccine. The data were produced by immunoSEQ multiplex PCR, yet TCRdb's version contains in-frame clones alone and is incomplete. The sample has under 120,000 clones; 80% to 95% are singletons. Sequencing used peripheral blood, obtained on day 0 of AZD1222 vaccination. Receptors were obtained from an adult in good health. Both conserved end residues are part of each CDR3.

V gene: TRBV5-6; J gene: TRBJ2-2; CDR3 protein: CASSPRAPNTGELFF
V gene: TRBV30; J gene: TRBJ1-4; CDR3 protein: CAWKLTGKKLFF
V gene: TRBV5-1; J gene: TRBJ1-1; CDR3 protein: CASRSRRGTEAFF
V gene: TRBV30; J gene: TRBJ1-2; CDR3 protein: CAWSRDLNGYTF
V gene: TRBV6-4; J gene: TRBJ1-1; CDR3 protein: CASSFGDNTEAFF
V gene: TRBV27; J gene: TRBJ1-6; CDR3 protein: CASSWTGDSPLHF
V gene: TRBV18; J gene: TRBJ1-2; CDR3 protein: CASSPPVGLHGYTF
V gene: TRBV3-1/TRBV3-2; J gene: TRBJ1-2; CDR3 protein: CASSQDRRDPNYGYTF
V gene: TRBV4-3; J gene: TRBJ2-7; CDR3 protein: CASSHLNSPYEQYF
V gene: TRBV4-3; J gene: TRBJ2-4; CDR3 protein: CASSQLGGVAKNIQYF
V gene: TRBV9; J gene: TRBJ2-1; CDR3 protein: CASSGAGVYNEQFF
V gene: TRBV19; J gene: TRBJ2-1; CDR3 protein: CASSIDLSGRAYNEQFF
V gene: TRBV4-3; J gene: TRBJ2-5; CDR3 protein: CASSQEGAGETQYF
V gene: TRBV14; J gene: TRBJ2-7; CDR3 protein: CASSQTGTTSGWQYF
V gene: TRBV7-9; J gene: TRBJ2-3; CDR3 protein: CASVGLAGTDTQYF
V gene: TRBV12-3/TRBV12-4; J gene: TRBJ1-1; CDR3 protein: CASSLSSEAFF
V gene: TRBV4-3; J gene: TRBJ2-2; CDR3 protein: CASSQDGGRGSLTGELFF
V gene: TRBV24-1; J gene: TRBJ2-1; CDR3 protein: CATSDLQGGHYNEQFF